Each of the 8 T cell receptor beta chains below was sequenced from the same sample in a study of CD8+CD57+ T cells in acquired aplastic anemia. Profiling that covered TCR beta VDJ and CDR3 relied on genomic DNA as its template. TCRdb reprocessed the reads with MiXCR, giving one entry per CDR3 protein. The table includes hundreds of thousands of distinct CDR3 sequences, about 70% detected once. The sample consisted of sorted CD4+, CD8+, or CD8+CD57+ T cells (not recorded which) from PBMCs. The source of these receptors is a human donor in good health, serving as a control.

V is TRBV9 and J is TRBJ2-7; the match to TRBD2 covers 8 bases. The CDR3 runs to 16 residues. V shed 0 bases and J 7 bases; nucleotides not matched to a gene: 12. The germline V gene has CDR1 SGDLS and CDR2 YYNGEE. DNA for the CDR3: TGTGCCAGCAGCGTAGAAGGAGCGGGGGCCGGGATTGAGCAGTACTTC. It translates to CASSVEGAGAGIEQYF.

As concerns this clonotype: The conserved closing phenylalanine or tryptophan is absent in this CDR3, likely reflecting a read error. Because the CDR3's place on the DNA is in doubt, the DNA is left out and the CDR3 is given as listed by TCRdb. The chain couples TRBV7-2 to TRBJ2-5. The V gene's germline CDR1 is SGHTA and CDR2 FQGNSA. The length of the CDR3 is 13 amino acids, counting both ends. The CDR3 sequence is CASSSGRETQYFG.

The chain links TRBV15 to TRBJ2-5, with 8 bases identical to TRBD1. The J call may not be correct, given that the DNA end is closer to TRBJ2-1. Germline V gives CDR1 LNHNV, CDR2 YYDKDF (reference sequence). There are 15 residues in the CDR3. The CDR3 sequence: CATSRTGTGGDEQFF. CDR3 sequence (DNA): TGTGCCACCAGCAGAACCGGGACAGGAGGTGATGAGCAGTTCTTC.

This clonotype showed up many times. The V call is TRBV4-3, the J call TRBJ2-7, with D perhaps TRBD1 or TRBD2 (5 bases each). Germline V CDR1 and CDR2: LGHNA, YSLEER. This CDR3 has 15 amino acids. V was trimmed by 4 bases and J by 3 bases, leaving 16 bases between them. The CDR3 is CASSRSRDGYYEQYF. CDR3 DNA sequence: TGCGCCAGCAGCCGTTCGAGGGACGGCTACTACGAGCAGTACTTC.

CDR3 nucleotide sequence: TGCGCCGGCATTGGCGCAGTTGGGCAAGATACCGATTTCTTT. Translating gives CAGIGAVGQDTDFF. V and J are TRBV10-1 and TRBJ1-1; no clear D gene. With 11 bases removed from V and 13 bases from J, the gap between germline ends came to 29 bases. This CDR3 comprises 14 residues. Germline V lookup: CDR1 WNHNN, CDR2 SYGVQD (reference sequence).

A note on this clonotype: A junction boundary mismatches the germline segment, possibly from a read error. In DNA form, the CDR3 reads TGTGCTAGCAGCTCACACGGTATAGCGGCCTACGAGGAGTACTTC. Amino acid sequence: CASSSHGIAAYEEYF. The chain carries TRBV7-7 and TRBJ2-7; D is possibly TRBD2 (6 bases). The CDR3 has 15 residues. CDR1 and CDR2 (germline): SSHAT, FNYEAQ (reference sequence).

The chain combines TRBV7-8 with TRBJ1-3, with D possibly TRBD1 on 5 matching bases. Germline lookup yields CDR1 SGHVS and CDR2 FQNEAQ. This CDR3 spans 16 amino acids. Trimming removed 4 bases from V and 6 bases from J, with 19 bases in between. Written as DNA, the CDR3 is TGTGCCAGCAGCTCAGGAGGTAGGGGCACTGAAAACACCATATATTTT. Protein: CASSSGGRGTENTIYF.

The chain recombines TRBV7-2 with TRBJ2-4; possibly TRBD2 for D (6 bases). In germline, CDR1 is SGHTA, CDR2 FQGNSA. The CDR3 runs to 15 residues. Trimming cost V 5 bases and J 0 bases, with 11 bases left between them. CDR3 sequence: CASSRTGVAKNIQYF. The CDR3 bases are TGTGCCAGCAGCCGAACGGGGGTAGCCAAAAACATTCAGTACTTC.